One TCR beta chain is described in this entry. This entry is derived from a study of cytomegalovirus exposure and HLA in healthy donors. The overall study: HLA-typed donors were the source of about 85 million unique TCRs held in an early data release.

13 Jbeta primers and 60 Vbeta primers were used for the PCR. Assay used: immunoSEQ multiplex PCR; TCRdb lists only in-frame clones, some missing. The table lists 150,000 to 200,000 clones, over 80% of them singletons, with around 4.3% in the top ten. Sequences were obtained from PBMCs. The source of this sequence is a man aged 50-59 years in good health and CMV-seropositive.

CDR3 sequence (DNA): TGCGCCAGCAGCTTGACAGGGACTAATGAAAAACTGTTTTTT. This codes for CASSLTGTNEKLFF. The chain combines TRBV5-1 with TRBJ1-4, with a tentative D call TRBD1 (6 bases). This CDR3 is built from 14 residues. V dropped 1 base and J dropped 2 bases, with 6 bases sitting between them. CDR1 and CDR2 from the germline V gene are SGHRS and YFSETQ. The entire variable domain, with the rest obtained from reference TRBV5-1 and TRBJ1-4, is as follows: KAGVTQTPRYLIKTRGQQVTLSCSPISGHRSVSWYQQTPGQGLQFLFEYFSETQRNKGNFPGRFSGRQFSNSRSEMNVSTLELGDSALYLCASSLTGTNEKLFFGSGTQLSVL.